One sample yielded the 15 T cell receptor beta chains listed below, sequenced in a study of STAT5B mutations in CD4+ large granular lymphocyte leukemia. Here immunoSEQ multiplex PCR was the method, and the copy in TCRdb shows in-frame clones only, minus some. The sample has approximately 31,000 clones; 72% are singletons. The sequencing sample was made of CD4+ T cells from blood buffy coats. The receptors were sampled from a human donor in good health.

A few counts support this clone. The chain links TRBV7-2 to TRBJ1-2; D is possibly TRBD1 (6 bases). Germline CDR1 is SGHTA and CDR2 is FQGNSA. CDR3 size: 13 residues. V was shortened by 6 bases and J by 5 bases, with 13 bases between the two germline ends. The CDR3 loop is CASRITGSYGYTF. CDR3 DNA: TGTGCCAGCAGAATTACAGGGTCATATGGCTACACCTTC.

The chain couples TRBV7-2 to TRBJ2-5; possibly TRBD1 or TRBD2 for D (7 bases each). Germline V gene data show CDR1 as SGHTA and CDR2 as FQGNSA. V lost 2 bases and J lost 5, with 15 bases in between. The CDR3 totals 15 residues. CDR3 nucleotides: TGTGCCAGCAGCTTATCGACAGGGAGGGACGAGACCCAGTACTTC. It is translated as CASSLSTGRDETQYF. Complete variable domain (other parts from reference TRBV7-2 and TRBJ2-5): GAGVSQSPSNKVTEKGKDVELRCDPISGHTALYWYRQSLGQGLEFLIYFQGNSAPDKSGLPSDRFSAERTGGSVSTLTIQRTQQEDSAVYLCASSLSTGRDETQYFGPGTRLLVL.

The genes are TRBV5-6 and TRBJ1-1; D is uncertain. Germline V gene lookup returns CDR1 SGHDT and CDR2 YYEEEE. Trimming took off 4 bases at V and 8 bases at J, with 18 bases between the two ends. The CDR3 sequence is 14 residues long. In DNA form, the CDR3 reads TGTGCCAGCAGCCCTATGCTGGAGGCCGTCGAAGCTTTCTTT. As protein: CASSPMLEAVEAFF.

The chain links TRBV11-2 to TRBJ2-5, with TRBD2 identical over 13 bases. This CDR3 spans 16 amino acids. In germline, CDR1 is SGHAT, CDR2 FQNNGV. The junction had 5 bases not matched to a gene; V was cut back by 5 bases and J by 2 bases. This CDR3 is CASSPGLAGDQETQYF. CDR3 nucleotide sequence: TGTGCCAGCAGCCCTGGACTAGCGGGGGATCAAGAGACCCAGTACTTC.

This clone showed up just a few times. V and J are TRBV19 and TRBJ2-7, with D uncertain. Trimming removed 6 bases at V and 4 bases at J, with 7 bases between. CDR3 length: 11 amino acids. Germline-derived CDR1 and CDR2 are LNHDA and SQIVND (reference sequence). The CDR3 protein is CASSTAYEQYF. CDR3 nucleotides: TGTGCCAGTAGCACAGCGTACGAGCAGTACTTC.

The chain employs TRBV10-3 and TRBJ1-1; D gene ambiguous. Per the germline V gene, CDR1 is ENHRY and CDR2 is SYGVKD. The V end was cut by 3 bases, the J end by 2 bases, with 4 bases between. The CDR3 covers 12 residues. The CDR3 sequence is CAISEANTEAFF. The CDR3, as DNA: TGTGCCATCAGTGAAGCTAACACTGAAGCTTTCTTT.

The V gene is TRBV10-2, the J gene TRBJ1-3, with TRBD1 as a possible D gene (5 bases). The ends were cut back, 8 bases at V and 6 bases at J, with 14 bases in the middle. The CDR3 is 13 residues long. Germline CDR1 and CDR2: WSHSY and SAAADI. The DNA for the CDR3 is TGCGCCAGCGGTATGGCTGGGGCAAACACCATATATTTT. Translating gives CASGMAGANTIYF.

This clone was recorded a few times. The CDR3 DNA sequence: TGTGCCAGCAGCTTAACTACGAGCAATGAGCAGTTCTTC. This sequence encodes CASSLTTSNEQFF. The rearrangement uses TRBV7-8 and TRBJ2-1; D not certain. Deletions cut 2 bases from V and 6 bases from J, with 8 bases between. The CDR3 is 13 residues long. CDR1 SGHVS and CDR2 FQNEAQ come from the germline V gene.

CDR3 sequence: CASSLLGGRDSPLHF. The CDR3 nucleotides are TGTGCCAGCAGCTTGTTGGGCGGGCGGGATTCACCCCTCCACTTT. V is TRBV5-6 and J is TRBJ1-6; D not certain. The CDR3 is 15 amino acids. V was shortened by 1 base and J by 8 bases, with 13 bases between the two germline ends. Germline V gene lookup returns CDR1 SGHDT and CDR2 YYEEEE.

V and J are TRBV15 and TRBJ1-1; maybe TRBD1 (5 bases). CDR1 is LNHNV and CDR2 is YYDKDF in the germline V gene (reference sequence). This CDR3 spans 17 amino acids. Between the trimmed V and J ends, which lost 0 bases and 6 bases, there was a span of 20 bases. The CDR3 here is CATSRDWGGRGGSEAFF. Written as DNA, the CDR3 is TGTGCCACCAGCAGAGATTGGGGGGGAAGGGGCGGATCTGAAGCTTTCTTT.

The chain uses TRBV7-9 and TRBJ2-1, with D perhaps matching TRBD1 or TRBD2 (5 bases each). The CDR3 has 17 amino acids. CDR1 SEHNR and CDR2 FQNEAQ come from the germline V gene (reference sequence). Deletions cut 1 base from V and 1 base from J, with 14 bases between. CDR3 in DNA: TGTGCCAGCAGCTTAGGAGCAGGGAGAGTGTCCTACAATGAGCAGTTCTTC. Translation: CASSLGAGRVSYNEQFF.

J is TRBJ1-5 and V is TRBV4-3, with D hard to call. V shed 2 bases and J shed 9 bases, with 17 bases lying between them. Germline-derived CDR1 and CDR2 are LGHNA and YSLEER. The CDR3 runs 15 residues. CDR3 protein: CASSQTRLNTGPQHF. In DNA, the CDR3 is TGCGCCAGCAGCCAAACGAGACTAAACACGGGGCCCCAGCATTTT.

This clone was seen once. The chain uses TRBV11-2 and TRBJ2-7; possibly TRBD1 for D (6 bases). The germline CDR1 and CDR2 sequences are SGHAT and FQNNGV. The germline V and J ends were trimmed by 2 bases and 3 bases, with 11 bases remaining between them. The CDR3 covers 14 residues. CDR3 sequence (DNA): TGTGCCAGCAGCTTAACAGGGACAAACTACGAGCAGTACTTC. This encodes CASSLTGTNYEQYF.

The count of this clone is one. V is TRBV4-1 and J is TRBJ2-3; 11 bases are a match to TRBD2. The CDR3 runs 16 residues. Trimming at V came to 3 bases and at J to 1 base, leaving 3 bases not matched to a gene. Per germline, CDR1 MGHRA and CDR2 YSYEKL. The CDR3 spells CASSQALAGGTDTQYF. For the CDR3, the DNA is TGCGCCAGCAGCCAGGCACTAGCGGGGGGCACAGATACGCAGTATTTT.

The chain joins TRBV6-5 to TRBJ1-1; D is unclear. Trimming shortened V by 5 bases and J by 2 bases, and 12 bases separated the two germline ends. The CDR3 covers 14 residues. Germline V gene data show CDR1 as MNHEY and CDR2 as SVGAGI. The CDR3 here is CASSTRWENTEAFF. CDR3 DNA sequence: TGTGCCAGCAGTACCCGATGGGAAAACACTGAAGCTTTCTTT.